This entry describes one T cell receptor (beta chain). Antigen specificity is unknown. This specimen comes from a study of T cell repertoires in cytomegalovirus infection. The CDR3 totals 17 residues. Germline V CDR1 and CDR2: KGHDR, SFDVKD. The V gene lost 4 bases and the J gene lost 0 bases, with 12 bases spanning the gap. TCRdb used MiXCR to reprocess the reads, holding one entry per CDR3 protein. The profile shows 750,000 to 950,000 distinct CDR3 sequences, 25% to 35% of them singletons. This sequence joins TRBV24-1 and TRBJ2-6, with D unclear. The sample was cultured CD8+ T cells from PBMCs, taken from culture after CMV antigen stimulation. This TCR came from a human donor in good health (CMV status not recorded). Some clones in this sample may be carry-over from other donors' samples. CDR3 region: CATSDIPRNSGANVLTF. DNA for the CDR3: TGTGCCACCAGTGACATCCCACGGAACTCTGGGGCCAACGTCCTGACTTTC.